This TCR beta chain was observed in a study of blood T cells in healthy people across ages. The CDR3 totals 13 residues. The germline gives CDR1 SGHTA, CDR2 FQGNSA. The ends were cut back, 5 bases at V and 4 bases at J, with 12 bases in the middle. Sample-barcoded 5' priming and a J-beta primer mix drove a second PCR of about 7 to 11 cycles. MiXCR, run by TCRdb on the 5' RACE reads, gives a single entry per CDR3 protein. Of fewer than 650,000 distinct CDR3 sequences in the sample, about 27% were seen once. These same data were also listed under a study on T cells of mothers and their children. That work adds: Each donor was one of three healthy Caucasian mothers or one of their six children.

The rearrangement links TRBV7-2 to TRBJ2-7, with D possibly matching TRBD2 (6 bases). This receptor was identified in a boy under 10 years old in good health. The sequenced sample consisted of blood. In nucleotides, the CDR3 is TGTGCCAGCAGCCTCCGACTAGATTACGAGCAGTACTTC. Amino acids: CASSLRLDYEQYF. Based on the CDR3 plus reference TRBV7-2 and TRBJ2-7, the full variable domain is GAGVSQSPSNKVTEKGKDVELRCDPISGHTALYWYRQSLGQGLEFLIYFQGNSAPDKSGLPSDRFSAERTGGSVSTLTIQRTQQEDSAVYLCASSLRLDYEQYFGPGTRLTVT.